The 20 T cell receptor beta chains given below trace back to one sample, sequenced in a study of T-cell reconstitution after alpha-beta-depleted transplantation in children. Preparation of the TCRbeta library was carried out with unique molecular identifiers. TCRdb independently ran MiXCR on the PCR reads; one entry per CDR3 protein. This table has hundreds of thousands of distinct CDR3 sequences, approximately 29% appearing once. This specimen was PBMCs from the stem cell graft donor, taken from the stem cell graft. The receptors stem from a human donor who donated a stem cell graft to a child with aplastic anemia.

In this sample, this clonotype turned up a few times. The chain has TRBV29-1 and TRBJ2-5; no definite D call. The V gene lost 3 bases and the J gene lost 1 base, with 18 bases spanning the gap. Germline-derived CDR1 and CDR2 are SQVTM and ANQGSEA. The CDR3 is made up of 16 amino acids. CDR3 in DNA: TGCAGCGTTGACCAAGTGGGGAAGAGACTCCAAGAGACCCAGTACTTC. It encodes CSVDQVGKRLQETQYF.

This clonotype has just a few counts. The CDR3: CASSQDIPGRFEDTQYF. Here the CDR3 DNA reads TGCGCCAGCAGCCAAGATATCCCGGGAAGATTCGAAGATACGCAGTATTTT. The J gene is TRBJ2-3, the V gene TRBV4-3, with D maybe TRBD2 (5 bases). The ends were cut back, 0 bases at V and 5 bases at J, with 18 bases in the middle. Germline-derived CDR1 and CDR2 are LGHNA and YSLEER. The length of the CDR3 is 17 residues.

This clonotype was counted between two and nine times. The chain has TRBV15 and TRBJ2-7; a weak D match, TRBD2 (5 bases). Germline lookup yields CDR1 LNHNV and CDR2 YYDKDF (reference sequence). The CDR3 runs 16 residues. V was cut by 4 bases and J by 3 bases, with 19 bases left in between. CDR3 DNA: TGTGCCACCAGCACAGACCTCGGGGTAGATCGCTACGAGCAGTACTTC. Residues: CATSTDLGVDRYEQYF.

The chain is built from TRBV12-3 or TRBV12-4 and TRBJ2-3; possibly TRBD1 or TRBD2 for D (5 bases each). The V and J ends lost 4 bases and 7 bases respectively, with 12 bases between them. This CDR3 is built from 13 residues. Written as DNA, the CDR3 is TGTGCCAGCAGTTGGGACGGAAGCTATACGCAGTATTTT. Its protein is CASSWDGSYTQYF.

The J gene is TRBJ2-1, the V gene TRBV5-1; 8 bases map to TRBD2. Germline V lookup: CDR1 SGHRS, CDR2 YFSETQ. This CDR3 region has 16 residues. V gave up 2 bases and J gave up 7 bases; unmatched junction bases: 11. The CDR3 sequence: CASSFSPSGRKNEQFF. The CDR3 nucleotides are TGCGCCAGCAGCTTCAGCCCGAGCGGGAGAAAGAATGAGCAGTTCTTC.

This clonotype was seen only a few times. This chain uses TRBV20-1 with TRBJ1-2, with D perhaps matching TRBD1 (6 bases). In germline, CDR1 is DFQATT, CDR2 SNEGSKA (reference sequence). V lost 6 bases and J lost 8, with 16 bases in between. CDR3 size: 12 residues. The DNA for the CDR3 is TGCAGTGCCCCTCCGGGGGGCTCGGGCTACACCTTC. It codes for CSAPPGGSGYTF.

In its sample, this clonotype was seen a few times. The V and J genes are TRBV6-2 or TRBV6-3 and TRBJ2-1; TRBD2 matches at 9 bases. Per the germline V gene, CDR1 is MNHEY and CDR2 is SVGEGT. V gave up 7 bases and J gave up 6 bases; unmatched junction bases: 19. This CDR3 has 18 residues. In DNA form, the CDR3 reads TGTGCCAGCACCCTTCCCCGGGCCAGGACTAGCGACTCCAATGAGCAGTTCTTC. Amino acid sequence: CASTLPRARTSDSNEQFF.

V gene TRBV27 combines with J gene TRBJ2-3; no definite D call. This CDR3 has 15 amino acids. V was cut by 2 bases and J by 2 bases, with 11 bases left in between. Germline loops: CDR1 MNHEY, CDR2 SMNVEV (reference sequence). The CDR3: CASSLDQANTDTQYF. CDR3 DNA: TGTGCCAGCAGTTTAGACCAGGCGAACACAGATACGCAGTATTTT.

This clonotype was seen a few times. The chain has TRBV20-1 and TRBJ1-2; D unclear. CDR1 and CDR2 (germline): DFQATT, SNEGSKA (reference sequence). With 6 bases removed from V and 7 bases from J, the gap between germline ends came to 9 bases. This CDR3 has 10 amino acids. The DNA for the CDR3 is TGCAGTGCCAATCAAGGTGGCTACACCTTC. Translated, it gives CSANQGGYTF.

The chain combines TRBV19 with TRBJ2-3; 8 bases are a match to TRBD2. CDR1 LNHDA and CDR2 SQIVND come from the germline V gene (reference sequence). This CDR3 has 15 amino acids. With 7 bases clipped from V and 1 base from J, the junction kept 7 bases outside the gene matches. CDR3 loop: CASNIGAGGTDTQYF. The CDR3 nucleotides read TGTGCCAGTAACATCGGAGCGGGGGGCACAGATACGCAGTATTTT.

This clonotype was observed at least ten times. The rearrangement uses TRBV29-1 and TRBJ2-2, with 7 bases fitting TRBD1. CDR3 size: 14 residues. CDR1 and CDR2 from the germline V gene are SQVTM and ANQGSEA. The junction had 5 bases not matched to a gene; V was cut back by 4 bases and J by 3 bases. Here the CDR3 reads CSVASTGYTGELFF. The CDR3 nucleotides are TGCAGCGTTGCATCGACAGGGTACACCGGGGAGCTGTTTTTT.

Turning to this clonotype: One end of the junction fails to match germline, which may point to a read error. This chain joins TRBV7-9 and TRBJ2-7; maybe TRBD1 (5 bases). The CDR3 has 13 amino acids. Germline V CDR1 and CDR2: SEHNR, FQNEAQ (reference sequence). The CDR3 spells CASSTQGSYEHYF. The CDR3 coding sequence is TGTGCCAGCAGCACGCAGGGATCCTACGAGCACTACTTC.

This clonotype has more than one count but fewer than ten. The chain has TRBV7-9 and TRBJ2-2; D may be TRBD1 (5 bases). CDR3 length equals 15 residues. V was pared by 3 bases and J by 4 bases, with 12 bases between. CDR1 and CDR2 (germline): SEHNR, FQNEAQ (reference sequence). CDR3 amino acids: CASSFRTQPTGELFF. The CDR3 DNA is TGTGCCAGCAGCTTTAGGACACAGCCCACCGGGGAGCTGTTTTTT.

This clonotype was counted only a few times. The chain is built from TRBV6-6 and TRBJ1-3; no definite D call. There are 13 residues in the CDR3. The V gene lost 5 bases and the J gene lost 6 bases, with 11 bases spanning the gap. Germline loops: CDR1 MNHNY, CDR2 SVGAGI (reference sequence). The CDR3 sequence is CASSPLSKNTIYF. CDR3 bases: TGTGCCAGCAGTCCACTGAGTAAAAACACCATATATTTT.

This clonotype has just a few counts. This chain joins TRBV24-1 and TRBJ2-5; 8 nucleotides line up with TRBD1. The CDR3 is 15 residues long. V lost 5 bases, J lost 4 bases, and 8 bases stayed unmatched. The germline V gene encodes CDR1 KGHDR and CDR2 SFDVKD. The CDR3 sequence: CATSARRQGRETQYF. CDR3 sequence (DNA): TGTGCCACCAGTGCACGACGACAGGGGCGAGAGACCCAGTACTTC.

The chain employs TRBV12-3 or TRBV12-4 and TRBJ2-7; possible D gene TRBD1, 7 bases. This CDR3 comprises 18 residues. V was shortened by 6 bases and J by 0 bases, with 24 bases between the two germline ends. The CDR3 sequence is CASSQGGYGTPHSYEQYF. DNA for the CDR3: TGTGCCAGCAGCCAGGGGGGATACGGTACCCCTCACTCCTACGAGCAGTACTTC.

The rearrangement joins TRBV15 to TRBJ1-2; no clear D gene. V lost 0 bases and J lost 7, with 6 bases in between. The CDR3 is 12 residues long. Germline V CDR1 and CDR2: LNHNV, YYDKDF (reference sequence). The CDR3 here is CATSRDGFGYTF. CDR3 sequence (DNA): TGTGCCACCAGCAGAGACGGGTTTGGCTACACCTTC.

The rearrangement uses TRBV7-2 and TRBJ2-2; D is ambiguous. Deletions cut 4 bases from V and 6 bases from J, with 9 bases between. The CDR3 is 13 residues long. CDR1 and CDR2 from the germline V gene are SGHTA and FQGNSA. CDR3 amino acids: CASSYGSSGELFF. CDR3 DNA: TGTGCCAGCAGCTATGGCTCCTCCGGGGAGCTGTTTTTT. Combining the CDR3 with reference TRBV7-2 and TRBJ2-2 gives the whole variable domain GAGVSQSPSNKVTEKGKDVELRCDPISGHTALYWYRQSLGQGLEFLIYFQGNSAPDKSGLPSDRFSAERTGGSVSTLTIQRTQQEDSAVYLCASSYGSSGELFFGEGSRLTVL.

The chain is built from TRBV6-2 or TRBV6-3 and TRBJ1-5; D is ambiguous. CDR1 is MNHEY and CDR2 is SVGEGT in the germline V gene. V shed 2 bases and J shed 2 bases, with 10 bases lying between them. The CDR3 is 15 amino acids. The CDR3 loop reads CASSYADGGNQPQHF. CDR3 in DNA: TGTGCCAGCAGTTACGCGGATGGGGGCAATCAGCCCCAGCATTTT.

This chain links TRBV11-2 with TRBJ2-7, with 11 positions matching TRBD2. The junction had 12 bases not matched to a gene; V was cut back by 0 bases and J by 8 bases. The CDR3 is 17 amino acids. Germline V lookup: CDR1 SGHAT, CDR2 FQNNGV. CDR3 in DNA: TGTGCCAGCAGCTTAGAGGGCACCGCGACTAGCGGGAAGCAGCAGTACTTC. This codes for CASSLEGTATSGKQQYF.